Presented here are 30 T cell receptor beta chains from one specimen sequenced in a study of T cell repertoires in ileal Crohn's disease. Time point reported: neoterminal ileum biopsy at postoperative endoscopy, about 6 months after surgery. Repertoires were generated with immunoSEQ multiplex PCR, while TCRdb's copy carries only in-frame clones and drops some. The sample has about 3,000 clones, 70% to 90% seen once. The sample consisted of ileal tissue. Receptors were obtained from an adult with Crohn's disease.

DNA of the CDR3: TGTGCCAGCAGCAAGGGAGCGGGGTCCTTTGATACGCAGTATTTT. Translation: CASSKGAGSFDTQYF. The V call is TRBV21-1, the J call TRBJ2-3; the D call TRBD2 from the table was never checked on the DNA. TRBV21-1 is given as a pseudogene. The CDR3 length is 15 residues.

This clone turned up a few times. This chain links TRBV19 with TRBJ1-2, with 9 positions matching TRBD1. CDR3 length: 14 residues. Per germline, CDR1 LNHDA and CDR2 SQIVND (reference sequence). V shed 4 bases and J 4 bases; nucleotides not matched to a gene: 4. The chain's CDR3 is CASSTRQGGYGYTF. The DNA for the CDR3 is TGTGCCAGTAGTACACGACAGGGGGGCTATGGCTACACCTTC.

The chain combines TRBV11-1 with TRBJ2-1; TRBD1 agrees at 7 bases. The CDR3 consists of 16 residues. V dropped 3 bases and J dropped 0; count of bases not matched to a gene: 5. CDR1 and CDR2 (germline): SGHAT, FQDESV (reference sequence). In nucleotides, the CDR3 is TGTGCCAGCAGCTTCCGGACAGGCTTCTCCTACAATGAGCAGTTCTTC. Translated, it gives CASSFRTGFSYNEQFF.

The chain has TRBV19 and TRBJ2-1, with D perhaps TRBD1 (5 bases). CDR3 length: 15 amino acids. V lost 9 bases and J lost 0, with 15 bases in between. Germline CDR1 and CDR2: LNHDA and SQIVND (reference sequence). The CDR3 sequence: CASREGASSYNEQFF. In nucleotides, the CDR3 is TGTGCCAGCCGCGAAGGGGCCAGCTCCTACAATGAGCAGTTCTTC.

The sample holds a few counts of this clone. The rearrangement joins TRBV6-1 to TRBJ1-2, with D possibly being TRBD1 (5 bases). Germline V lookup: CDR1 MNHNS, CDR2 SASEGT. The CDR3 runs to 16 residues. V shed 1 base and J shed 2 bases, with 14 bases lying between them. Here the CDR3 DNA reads TGTGCCAGCAGTGAAGAGGTGGCAGGGTTAAACTATGGCTACACCTTC. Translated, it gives CASSEEVAGLNYGYTF.

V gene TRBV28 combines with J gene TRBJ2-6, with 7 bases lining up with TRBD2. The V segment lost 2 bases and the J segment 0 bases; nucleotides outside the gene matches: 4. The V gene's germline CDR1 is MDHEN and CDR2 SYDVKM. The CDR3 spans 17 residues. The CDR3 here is CASSLGWDYSGANVLTF. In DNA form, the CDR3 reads TGTGCCAGCAGTTTAGGCTGGGACTACTCTGGGGCCAACGTCCTGACTTTC. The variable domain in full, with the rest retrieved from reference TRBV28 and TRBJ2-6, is DVKVTQSSRYLVKRTGEKVFLECVQDMDHENMFWYRQDPGLGLRLIYFSYDVKMKEKGDIPEGYSVSREKKERFSLILESASTNQTSMYLCASSLGWDYSGANVLTFGAGSRLTVL.

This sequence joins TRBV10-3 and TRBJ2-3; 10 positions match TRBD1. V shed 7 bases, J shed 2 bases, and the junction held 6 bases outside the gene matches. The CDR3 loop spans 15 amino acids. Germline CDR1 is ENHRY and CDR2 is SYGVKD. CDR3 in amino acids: CAINEGQGITDTQYF. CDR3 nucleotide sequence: TGTGCCATCAACGAGGGACAGGGGATCACAGATACGCAGTATTTT.

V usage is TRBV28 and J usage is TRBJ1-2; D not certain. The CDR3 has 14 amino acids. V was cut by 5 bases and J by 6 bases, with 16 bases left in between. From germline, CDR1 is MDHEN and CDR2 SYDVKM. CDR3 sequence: CASSPPPEIDGYTF. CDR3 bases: TGTGCCAGCAGTCCTCCCCCGGAGATTGATGGCTACACCTTC.

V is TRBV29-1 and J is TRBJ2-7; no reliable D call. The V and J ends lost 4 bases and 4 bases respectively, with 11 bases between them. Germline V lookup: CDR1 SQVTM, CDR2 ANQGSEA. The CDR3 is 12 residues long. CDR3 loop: CSVGIGPYEQYF. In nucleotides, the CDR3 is TGCAGCGTTGGAATCGGACCATACGAGCAGTACTTC.

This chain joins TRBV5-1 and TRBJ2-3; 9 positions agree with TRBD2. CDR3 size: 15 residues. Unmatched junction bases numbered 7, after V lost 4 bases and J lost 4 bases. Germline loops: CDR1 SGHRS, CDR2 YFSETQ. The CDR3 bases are TGCGCCAGCAGCATTAGCGGGGGTGGGTCAGATACGCAGTATTTT. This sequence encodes CASSISGGGSDTQYF.

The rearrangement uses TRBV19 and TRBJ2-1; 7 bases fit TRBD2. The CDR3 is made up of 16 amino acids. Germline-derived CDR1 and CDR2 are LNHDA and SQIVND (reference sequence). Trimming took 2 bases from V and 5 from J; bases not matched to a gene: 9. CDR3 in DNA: TGTGCCAGTAGTATAAGCGGGGTCTTTGGACACAATGAGCAGTTCTTC. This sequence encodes CASSISGVFGHNEQFF.

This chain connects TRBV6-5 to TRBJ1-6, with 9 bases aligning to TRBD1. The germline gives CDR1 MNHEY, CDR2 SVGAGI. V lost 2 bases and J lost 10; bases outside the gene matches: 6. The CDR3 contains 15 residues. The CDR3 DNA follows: TGTGCCAGCAGTTACCGGGGACAGGGAGAATCACCCCTCCACTTT. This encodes CASSYRGQGESPLHF.

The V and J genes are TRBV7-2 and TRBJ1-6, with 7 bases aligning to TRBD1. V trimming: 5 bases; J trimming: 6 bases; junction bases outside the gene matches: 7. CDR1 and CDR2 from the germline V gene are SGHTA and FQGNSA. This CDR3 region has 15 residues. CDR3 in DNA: TGTGCCAGCAGCCCACGGGGGACAGTTAATTCACCCCTCCACTTT. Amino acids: CASSPRGTVNSPLHF.

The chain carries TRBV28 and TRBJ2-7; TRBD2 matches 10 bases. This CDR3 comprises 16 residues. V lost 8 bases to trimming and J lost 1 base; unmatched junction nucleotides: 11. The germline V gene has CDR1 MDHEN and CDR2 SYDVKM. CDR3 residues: CASPPPSGSGSYEQYF. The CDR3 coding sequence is TGTGCCAGCCCACCCCCTAGCGGGAGCGGATCCTACGAGCAGTACTTC.

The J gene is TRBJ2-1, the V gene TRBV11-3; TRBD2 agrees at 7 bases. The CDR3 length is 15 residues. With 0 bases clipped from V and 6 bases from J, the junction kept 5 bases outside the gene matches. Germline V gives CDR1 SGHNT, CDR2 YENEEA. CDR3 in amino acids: CASSLEREPFNEQFF. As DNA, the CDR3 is TGTGCCAGCAGCTTAGAGCGGGAGCCATTCAATGAGCAGTTCTTC.

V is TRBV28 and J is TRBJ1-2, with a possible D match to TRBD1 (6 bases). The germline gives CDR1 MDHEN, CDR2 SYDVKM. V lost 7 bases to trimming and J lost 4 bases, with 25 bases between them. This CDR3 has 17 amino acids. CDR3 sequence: CASKNREEGVDGYGYTF. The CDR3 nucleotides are TGTGCCAGCAAAAACAGGGAAGAAGGGGTCGATGGCTATGGCTACACCTTC.

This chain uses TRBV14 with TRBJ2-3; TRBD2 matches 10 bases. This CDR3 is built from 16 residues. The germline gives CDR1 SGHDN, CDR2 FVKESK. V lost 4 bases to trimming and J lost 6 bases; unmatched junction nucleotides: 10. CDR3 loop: CASSPPSGRAGDTQYF. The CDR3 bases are TGTGCCAGCAGCCCCCCAAGCGGGAGGGCCGGGGATACGCAGTATTTT.

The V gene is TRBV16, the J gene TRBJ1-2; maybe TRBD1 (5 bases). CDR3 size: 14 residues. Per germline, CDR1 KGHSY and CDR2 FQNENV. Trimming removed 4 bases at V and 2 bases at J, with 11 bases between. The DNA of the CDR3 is TGTGCCAGCAGCCTAAGGACACAAAACTATGGCTACACCTTC. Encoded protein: CASSLRTQNYGYTF.

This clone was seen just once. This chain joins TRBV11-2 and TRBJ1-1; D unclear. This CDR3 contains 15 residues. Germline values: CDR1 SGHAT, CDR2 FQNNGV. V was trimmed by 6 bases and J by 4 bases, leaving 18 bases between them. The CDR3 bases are TGTGCCAGCAGGAGGTTTGAGGCTGTCGGCACTGAAGCTTTCTTT. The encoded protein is CASRRFEAVGTEAFF. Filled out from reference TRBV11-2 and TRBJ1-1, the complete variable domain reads EAGVAQSPRYKIIEKRQSVAFWCNPISGHATLYWYQQILGQGPKLLIQFQNNGVVDDSQLPKDRFSAERLKGVDSTLKIQPAKLEDSAVYLCASRRFEAVGTEAFFGQGTRLTVV.

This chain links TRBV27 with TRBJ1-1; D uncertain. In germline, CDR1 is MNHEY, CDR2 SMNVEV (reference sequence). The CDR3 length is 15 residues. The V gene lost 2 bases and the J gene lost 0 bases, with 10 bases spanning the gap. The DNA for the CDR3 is TGTGCCAGCAGTTTAATGACGTCGGTGAACACTGAAGCTTTCTTT. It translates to CASSLMTSVNTEAFF.

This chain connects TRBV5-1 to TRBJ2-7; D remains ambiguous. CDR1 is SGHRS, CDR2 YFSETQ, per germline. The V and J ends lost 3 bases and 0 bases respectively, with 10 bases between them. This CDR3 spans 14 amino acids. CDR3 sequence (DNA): TGCGCCAGCAGCTCGACCACACACTCCTACGAGCAGTACTTC. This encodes CASSSTTHSYEQYF.

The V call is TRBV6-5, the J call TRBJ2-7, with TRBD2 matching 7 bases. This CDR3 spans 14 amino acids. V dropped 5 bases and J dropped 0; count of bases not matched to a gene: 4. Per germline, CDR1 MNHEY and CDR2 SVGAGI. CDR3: CASSRGRTSYEQYF. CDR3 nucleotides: TGTGCCAGCAGTCGCGGGAGAACCTCCTACGAGCAGTACTTC.

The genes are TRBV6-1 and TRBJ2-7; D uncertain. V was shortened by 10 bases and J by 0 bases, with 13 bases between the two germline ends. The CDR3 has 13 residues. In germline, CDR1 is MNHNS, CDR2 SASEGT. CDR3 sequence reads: CAIQQESSYEQYF. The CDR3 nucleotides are TGTGCCATACAGCAGGAGAGCTCCTACGAGCAGTACTTC.

The CDR3 nucleotides are TGTGCCATCCGACGGAGCGTGGACAGCTCCTACAATGAGCAGTTCTTC. Translated, it gives CAIRRSVDSSYNEQFF. The rearrangement links TRBV10-3 to TRBJ2-1; a weak D match, TRBD1 (6 bases). The CDR3 has 16 residues. Germline values: CDR1 ENHRY, CDR2 SYGVKD. V gave up 8 bases and J gave up 0 bases, with 17 bases separating them.

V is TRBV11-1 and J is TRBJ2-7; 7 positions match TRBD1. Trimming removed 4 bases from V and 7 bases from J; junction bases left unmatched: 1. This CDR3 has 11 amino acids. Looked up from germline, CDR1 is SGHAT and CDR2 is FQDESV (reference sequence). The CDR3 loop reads CASSSQGEQYF. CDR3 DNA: TGTGCCAGCAGCTCACAGGGGGAGCAGTACTTC.

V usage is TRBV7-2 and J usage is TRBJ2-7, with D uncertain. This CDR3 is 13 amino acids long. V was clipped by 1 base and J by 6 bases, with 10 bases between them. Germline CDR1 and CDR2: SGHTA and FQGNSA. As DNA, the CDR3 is TGTGCCAGCAGCTTAGTCTTAATAGGCGAGCAGTACTTC. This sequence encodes CASSLVLIGEQYF.

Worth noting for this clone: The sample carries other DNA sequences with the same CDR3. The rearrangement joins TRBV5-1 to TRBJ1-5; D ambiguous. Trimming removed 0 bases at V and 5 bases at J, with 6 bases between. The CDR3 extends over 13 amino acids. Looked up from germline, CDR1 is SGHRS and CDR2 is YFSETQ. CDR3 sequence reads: CASSLGGDQPQHF. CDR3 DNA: TGCGCCAGCAGCTTGGGCGGGGATCAGCCCCAGCATTTT.

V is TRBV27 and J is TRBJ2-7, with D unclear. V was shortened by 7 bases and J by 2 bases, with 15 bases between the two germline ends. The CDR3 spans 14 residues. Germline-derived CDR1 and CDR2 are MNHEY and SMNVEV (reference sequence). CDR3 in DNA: TGTGCCAGCATAACCGACACATACCCCTACGAGCAGTACTTC. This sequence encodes CASITDTYPYEQYF.

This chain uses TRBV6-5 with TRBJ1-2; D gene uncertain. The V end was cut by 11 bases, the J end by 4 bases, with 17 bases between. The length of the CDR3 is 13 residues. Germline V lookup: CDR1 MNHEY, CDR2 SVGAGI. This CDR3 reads CASKVSGSYGYTF. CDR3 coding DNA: TGTGCCTCCAAGGTGTCGGGTAGCTATGGCTACACCTTC.

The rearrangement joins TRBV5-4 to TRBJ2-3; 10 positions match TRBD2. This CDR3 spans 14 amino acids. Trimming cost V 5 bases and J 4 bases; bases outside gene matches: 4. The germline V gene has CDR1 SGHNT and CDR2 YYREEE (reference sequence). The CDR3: CASRIAGGSDTQYF. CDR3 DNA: TGTGCCAGCAGAATAGCGGGGGGATCAGATACGCAGTATTTT.